These T cell receptor beta chains were read from a single sample in a study of blood T cell repertoires in COVID-19. The table came from immunoSEQ multiplex PCR; TCRdb's copy has only in-frame clones and leaves some out. The sample yields 75,000 to 80,000 clones, 75% to 90% seen once. Sequenced: peripheral blood. These receptors came from a human donor in a cohort sampled during active COVID-19. The CDR3 runs from the conserved cysteine through the conserved F or W. D genes are given only for firm matches. Not every row has a clone size; where given, it reads once, few, many or a size class.

size,V,D,J,CDR3,DNA
-,TRBV27,TRBD1,TRBJ1-1,CASRGDRTNTEAFF,TGTGCCAGCAGGGGGGACAGGACGAACACTGAAGCTTTCTTT
-,TRBV27,-,TRBJ2-2,CASSSRGRGTGELFF,TGTGCCAGCAGTTCTCGAGGTCGTGGCACCGGGGAGCTGTTTTTT
-,TRBV7-2,-,TRBJ2-1,CASSLVPRRDNEQFF,TGTGCCAGCAGCTTAGTTCCCAGGCGAGACAATGAGCAGTTCTTC
once,TRBV7-8,-,TRBJ2-7,CASSSRTVGYEQYF,TGTGCCAGCAGCTCGAGGACAGTAGGCTACGAGCAGTACTTC
-,TRBV28,TRBD2,TRBJ2-7,CASSLPQGLAGRSYEQYF,TGTGCCAGCAGTTTACCCCAAGGGCTAGCGGGCAGATCCTACGAGCAGTACTTC
-,TRBV7-9,-,TRBJ1-2,CASSYGQLNYGYTF,TGTGCCAGCAGCTACGGACAGCTCAACTATGGCTACACCTTC
few,TRBV6-6,TRBD1,TRBJ1-6,CASSYRHGTGKSPLHF,TGTGCCAGCAGTTACCGCCATGGGACAGGGAAATCACCCCTCCACTTT
-,TRBV7-3,-,TRBJ2-3,CASKRGHSTDTQYF,TGTGCCAGCAAGAGGGGACATAGCACAGATACGCAGTATTTT
few,TRBV4-2,TRBD2,TRBJ2-1,CASSQGAGGSYNEQFF,TGTGCCAGCAGCCAAGGGGCGGGGGGCTCCTACAATGAGCAGTTCTTC
-,TRBV6-5,TRBD1,TRBJ2-7,CASRGDRDRVYEQYF,TGTGCCAGCAGGGGGGACCGGGACAGGGTGTACGAGCAGTACTTC
-,TRBV6-5,-,TRBJ2-7,CASKGRTTYEQYF,TGTGCCAGCAAGGGCAGGACAACCTACGAGCAGTACTTC
-,TRBV18,-,TRBJ1-6,CASSRRGRDNSPLHF,TGTGCCAGCTCACGGCGAGGCAGGGATAATTCACCCCTCCACTTT
-,TRBV4-1,-,TRBJ1-6,CASSQEPGSSYNSPLHF,TGCGCCAGCAGCCAAGAACCCGGGAGCTCCTATAATTCACCCCTCCACTTT
-,TRBV18,TRBD1,TRBJ2-1,CASSVQGNEQFF,TGTGCCAGCTCAGTACAGGGGAATGAGCAGTTCTTC
-,TRBV7-9,-,TRBJ2-5,CAPEETQYF,TGTGCCCCGGAGGAGACCCAGTACTTC
once,TRBV10-3,-,TRBJ1-6,CAISELRDSPLHF,TGTGCCATCAGTGAGCTCAGGGATTCACCCCTCCACTTT
-,TRBV24-1,-,TRBJ1-3,CATSDLIQHCGNTIYF,TGTGCCACCAGTGATTTGATACAGCACTGTGGAAACACCATATATTTT
-,TRBV5-1,TRBD1,TRBJ2-5,CASSWDRGETQYF,TGCGCCAGCAGCTGGGACAGGGGAGAGACCCAGTACTTC
-,TRBV7-9,-,TRBJ1-2,CASSLARALYTF,TGTGCCAGCAGCTTAGCCAGGGCTCTCTACACCTTC
once,TRBV5-1,TRBD1,TRBJ2-1,CASSPGTGSSYNEQFF,TGCGCCAGCAGCCCCGGGACAGGGAGCTCCTACAATGAGCAGTTCTTC
-,TRBV3-1/TRBV3-2,-,TRBJ1-2,CASSLRDIYNYGYTF,TGTGCCAGCAGCCTACGGGACATATATAACTATGGCTACACCTTC
-,TRBV5-1,TRBD1,TRBJ1-1,CASSWTGESTEAFF,TGCGCCAGCAGCTGGACAGGGGAGAGCACTGAAGCTTTCTTT
-,TRBV7-9,-,TRBJ1-6,CASSLSAVGSPLHF,TGTGCCAGCAGCTTATCTGCGGTAGGATCACCCCTCCACTTT
few,TRBV29-1,-,TRBJ2-3,CSVERGRANTDTQYF,TGCAGCGTTGAAAGGGGAAGGGCGAACACAGATACGCAGTATTTT
-,TRBV6-1,TRBD2,TRBJ2-3,CASSELGGRVDTQYF,TGTGCCAGCAGTGAACTAGGCGGGAGGGTGGATACGCAGTATTTT
-,TRBV15,-,TRBJ1-4,CATSRVSATNEKLFF,TGTGCCACCAGCAGAGTAAGCGCAACTAATGAAAAACTGTTTTTT
-,TRBV3-1/TRBV3-2,TRBD2,TRBJ2-1,CASSQLGLAINNEQFF,TGTGCCAGCAGCCAACTGGGACTAGCGATTAACAATGAGCAGTTCTTC
-,TRBV20-1,-,TRBJ2-1,CSASQSVYNEQFF,TGCAGTGCTAGTCAGAGCGTGTACAATGAGCAGTTCTTC
-,TRBV5-4,TRBD1,TRBJ2-5,CASSPDREETQYF,TGTGCCAGCAGCCCCGACAGGGAAGAGACCCAGTACTTC
-,TRBV10-3,-,TRBJ2-1,CAISERARQEGEQFF,TGTGCCATCAGTGAGAGGGCACGGCAAGAGGGTGAGCAGTTCTTC
-,TRBV28,-,TRBJ2-6,CATGSLYSGANVLTF,TGTGCCACCGGGTCCCTCTACTCTGGGGCCAACGTCCTGACTTTC
-,TRBV10-1,TRBD1,TRBJ2-3,CASSALTGGSTDTQYF,TGCGCCAGCAGTGCCCTGACAGGGGGAAGCACAGATACGCAGTATTTT
once,TRBV9,TRBD1,TRBJ2-7,CASSVDRGLTGEQYF,TGTGCCAGCAGTGTAGACAGGGGCCTAACGGGCGAGCAGTACTTC
-,TRBV4-1,TRBD2,TRBJ2-3,CASSQDRGGSDTQYF,TGCGCCAGCAGCCAAGATCGCGGGGGGTCAGATACGCAGTATTTT
once,TRBV5-1,-,TRBJ1-2,CASSPGGNYGYTF,TGCGCCAGCAGCCCCGGGGGTAACTATGGCTACACCTTC
-,TRBV6-2/TRBV6-3,TRBD1,TRBJ2-3,CASSYWTGRGDTQYF,TGTGCCAGCAGCTACTGGACAGGGCGAGGAGATACGCAGTATTTT
-,TRBV24-1,TRBD1,TRBJ2-2,CATSEPGGPNTGELFF,TGTGCCACCAGTGAACCAGGGGGCCCGAACACCGGGGAGCTGTTTTTT
-,TRBV5-1,-,TRBJ2-2,CASSPSANADTGELFF,TGCGCCAGCAGCCCGTCTGCGAATGCCGACACCGGGGAGCTGTTTTTT
-,TRBV28,-,TRBJ1-2,CASATSGPGGYYGYTF,TGTGCCAGCGCAACCTCCGGGCCCGGCGGGTACTATGGCTACACCTTC
-,TRBV4-2,TRBD2,TRBJ2-2,CASSPLAGAPTGELFF,TGTGCCAGCAGCCCCCTAGCGGGGGCCCCCACCGGGGAGCTGTTTTTT
-,TRBV7-9,-,TRBJ2-1,CASSLAVEGQFF,TGTGCCAGCAGCTTAGCGGTCGAGGGGCAGTTCTTC
-,TRBV11-2,TRBD1,TRBJ2-3,CASSRTGTADTQYF,TGTGCCAGCAGCCGGACAGGGACGGCAGATACGCAGTATTTT
-,TRBV18,-,TRBJ2-7,CASSRGVPGAPLSYEQYF,TGTGCCAGCTCCCGGGGGGTCCCGGGGGCACCTCTCTCCTACGAGCAGTACTTC
many,TRBV27,TRBD1,TRBJ2-7,CASSPRDRGYEQYF,TGTGCCAGCAGTCCTCGGGACAGGGGCTACGAGCAGTACTTC
once,TRBV5-1,-,TRBJ2-3,CASSYRENTDTQYF,TGCGCCAGCAGCTACCGGGAGAATACAGATACGCAGTATTTT